The 3 T cell receptor beta chains below come from one sample, sequenced in a study of molecular identifiers for immune sequencing clone quantification. TCRdb reprocessed the PCR reads via MiXCR and lists one record per CDR3 protein. Of more than 550,000 distinct CDR3 sequences listed, 25% are singletons. The specimen sequenced was naive CD8+ T cells from blood, with Jurkat cell RNA spiked in. The subset was: FACS-sorted CD8+CD4-CCR7+CD45RA+ naive T cells. These receptors were taken from a human donor in good health. Some libraries in this study had Jurkat cell RNA spiked in.

This clonotype was counted between two and nine times. This rearrangement joins TRBV4-1 to TRBJ2-7; 8 bases fit TRBD1. Germline lookup yields CDR1 MGHRA and CDR2 YSYEKL. The CDR3 spans 15 residues. Unmatched junction bases numbered 5, after V lost 2 bases and J lost 2 bases. In DNA, the CDR3 is TGCGCCAGCAGCCAAATACAGGGGGGTACCTACGAGCAGTACTTC. This translates into CASSQIQGGTYEQYF.

The rearrangement joins TRBV30 to TRBJ2-5, with D perhaps matching TRBD2 (7 bases). V gave up 0 bases and J gave up 5 bases, with 16 bases separating them. CDR3 length: 15 residues. Germline V gene sequence: CDR1 GTSNPN, CDR2 SVGIG (reference sequence). The CDR3 region is CAWSVVGGPGETQYF. As DNA, the CDR3 is TGTGCCTGGAGTGTAGTGGGGGGGCCTGGTGAGACCCAGTACTTC. The variable domain in full, with the rest retrieved from reference TRBV30 and TRBJ2-5, is SQTIHQWPATLVQPVGSPLSLECTVEGTSNPNLYWYRQAAGRGLQLLFYSVGIGQISSEVPQNLSASRPQDRQFILSSKKLLLSDSGFYLCAWSVVGGPGETQYFGPGTRLLVL.

This chain joins TRBV6-1 and TRBJ2-7, with a possible D match to TRBD1 (6 bases). This CDR3 spans 16 amino acids. The germline gives CDR1 MNHNS, CDR2 SASEGT. The V end was cut by 4 bases, the J end by 3 bases, with 19 bases between. This chain's CDR3 is CASSAFRQANFYEQYF. The CDR3 DNA is TGTGCCAGCAGTGCTTTTAGACAGGCCAATTTCTACGAGCAGTACTTC.